The 6 T cell receptor beta chains given below trace back to one sample, sequenced in a study of T cells in Graves' hyperthyroidism and ophthalmopathy. Researchers took RNA transcripts and amplified the TCR beta CDR3 regions from them. First-round RT-PCR of the TCR CDR3 relied on the HTBI primer set. TCRdb independently ran MiXCR on the multiplex PCR reads; one entry per CDR3 protein. The sample holds 640,000 or so distinct CDR3 sequences, approximately 14% seen once. Sequenced input: blood. The receptors were sampled from a young woman with Graves' ophthalmopathy.

This clonotype was seen only a few times. V usage is TRBV24-1 and J usage is TRBJ2-5, with 9 positions matching TRBD2. CDR1 KGHDR and CDR2 SFDVKD come from the germline V gene. The CDR3 spans 16 residues. J lost 1 base, V lost 5 bases, and 7 bases had no gene match. In DNA, the CDR3 is TGTGCCACCAGTGCCCCAACTAGCGGGCTCCAAGAGACCCAGTACTTC. Amino acid sequence: CATSAPTSGLQETQYF.

This clonotype was found many times. The chain employs TRBV7-2 and TRBJ1-5; D is ambiguous. Germline CDR1 reads SGHTA; CDR2 reads FQGNSA. The CDR3 has 16 amino acids. V lost 4 bases to trimming and J lost 2 bases, with 15 bases between them. The CDR3 here is CASSSSGTDGNQPQHF. DNA for the CDR3: TGTGCCAGCAGCTCCTCGGGTACTGATGGCAATCAGCCCCAGCATTTT.

This sequence joins TRBV7-9 and TRBJ1-1, with a weak D call TRBD1 (5 bases). Trimming left V 1 base short and J 7 bases short, with 13 bases between. Germline CDR1 and CDR2: SEHNR and FQNEAQ (reference sequence). The CDR3 covers 14 residues. CDR3 amino acids: CASSLGGGPNEAFF. For the CDR3, the DNA is TGTGCCAGCAGCTTAGGGGGGGGACCGAATGAAGCTTTCTTT.

This rearrangement joins TRBV24-1 to TRBJ2-1, with 10 positions matching TRBD2. The J call is doubtful: the DNA matches TRBJ2-7 better. Germline V gives CDR1 KGHDR, CDR2 SFDVKD. The CDR3 contains 14 residues. The CDR3 loop is CATSETSGLNEQYF. CDR3 nucleotide sequence: TGTGCCACCAGCGAGACTAGCGGGCTAAATGAGCAGTACTTC.

The sample holds one count of this clonotype. This chain's CDR3 is CASSPSGRADTQYF. DNA for the CDR3: TGTGCCAGCAGTCCTAGCGGGAGGGCAGATACGCAGTATTTT. The V gene is TRBV28, the J gene TRBJ2-3; 12 positions match TRBD2. V dropped 5 bases and J dropped 4; count of bases not matched to a gene: 1. In germline, CDR1 is MDHEN, CDR2 SYDVKM. The CDR3 has 14 amino acids.

The chain employs TRBV7-9 and TRBJ1-4; TRBD1 is a possible D gene (6 bases). Trimming left V 1 base short and J 8 bases short, with 11 bases between. CDR1 is SEHNR and CDR2 is FQNEAQ in the germline V gene (reference sequence). The CDR3 covers 14 residues. The CDR3 reads CASSLVGGREKLFF. For the CDR3, the DNA is TGTGCCAGCAGCTTAGTTGGGGGGCGAGAAAAACTGTTTTTT.